These 22 T cell receptor beta chains came from one sample sequenced in a study of radiation and T cells in renal cell carcinoma. TCRdb's copy holds only in-frame clones and misses some; the assay was immunoSEQ multiplex PCR. This table holds about 130,000 clones, over 75% found once. Time point specified: blood 2 weeks post-SBRT. Indicated treatment: 15 Gy SBRT to primary tumor, nephrectomy 4 weeks later. The sample here was blood, taken from a patient whose treatment included radiotherapy and nephrectomy. These TCRs come from a man in his forties or fifties with renal cell carcinoma.

This rearrangement joins TRBV19 to TRBJ2-3; no reliable D call. The CDR3 contains 14 residues. The V gene's germline CDR1 is LNHDA and CDR2 SQIVND (reference sequence). Trimming stripped 5 bases from V and 4 bases from J, with 13 bases between. Written as DNA, the CDR3 is TGTGCCAGTAGTTATTTTTCCTCCGCAGATACGCAGTATTTT. Protein sequence: CASSYFSSADTQYF. The full variable domain, with the rest looked up from reference TRBV19 and TRBJ2-3, is DGGITQSPKYLFRKEGQNVTLSCEQNLNHDAMYWYRQDPGQGLRLIYYSQIVNDFQKGDIAEGYSVSREKKESFPLTVTSAQKNPTAFYLCASSYFSSADTQYFGPGTRLTVL.

The genes are TRBV10-3 and TRBJ1-1; D gene ambiguous. Germline V lookup: CDR1 ENHRY, CDR2 SYGVKD. The CDR3 covers 14 residues. Trimming took off 4 bases at V and 0 bases at J, with 9 bases between the two ends. CDR3: CAISGGGLNTEAFF. Here the CDR3 DNA reads TGTGCCATCAGTGGGGGAGGATTGAACACTGAAGCTTTCTTT.

The chain employs TRBV7-6 and TRBJ2-7, with D possibly TRBD1 on 7 matching bases. The V gene lost 5 bases and the J gene lost 3 bases, with 17 bases spanning the gap. Germline V CDR1 and CDR2: SGHVS, FNYEAQ. The CDR3 is made up of 15 amino acids. CDR3 sequence reads: CASSPRQGGFYEQYF. In DNA form, the CDR3 reads TGTGCCAGCAGCCCTAGACAGGGAGGATTCTACGAGCAGTACTTC. The full variable domain, in which reference TRBV7-6 and TRBJ2-7 provide the parts outside the CDR3, is GAGVSQSPRYKVTKRGQDVALRCDPISGHVSLYWYRQALGQGPEFLTYFNYEAQQDKSGLPNDRFSAERPEGSISTLTIQRTEQRDSAMYRCASSPRQGGFYEQYFGPGTRLTVT.

This rearrangement joins TRBV6-5 to TRBJ2-7; D unresolved. The CDR3 is 11 residues long. V was pared by 0 bases and J by 7 bases, with 4 bases between. Germline CDR1 reads MNHEY; CDR2 reads SVGAGI. CDR3 in amino acids: CASSYSSEQYF. CDR3 nucleotide sequence: TGTGCCAGCAGTTACTCGAGTGAGCAGTACTTC.

The chain carries TRBV10-3 and TRBJ1-3; TRBD1 agrees at 7 bases. The CDR3 runs to 16 residues. Trimming took 8 bases from V and 4 from J; bases not matched to a gene: 14. Germline assignment: CDR1 ENHRY and CDR2 SYGVKD. This CDR3 is CAIGGWTGPEGNTIYF. The CDR3 DNA reads as TGTGCCATCGGAGGATGGACAGGCCCGGAGGGAAACACCATATATTTT.

The rearrangement links TRBV6-4 to TRBJ2-2; a weak D match, TRBD1 (5 bases). Germline values: CDR1 MRHNA, CDR2 SNTAGT. Trimming took 3 bases from V and 4 from J, leaving 9 bases between them. The CDR3 extends over 14 amino acids. CDR3 sequence reads: CASSETESTGELFF. The CDR3 nucleotides are TGTGCCAGCAGTGAGACAGAGAGCACCGGGGAGCTGTTTTTT.

The chain is built from TRBV5-1 and TRBJ2-3; 8 bases fit TRBD2. Germline V gene data show CDR1 as SGHRS and CDR2 as YFSETQ. With V trimmed by 7 bases and J by 0 bases, 10 bases remained unmatched. The CDR3 is 16 amino acids. The CDR3 is CASLSGDQPSTDTQYF. CDR3 DNA sequence: TGCGCCAGCCTTAGCGGGGACCAACCTAGCACAGATACGCAGTATTTT.

The chain uses TRBV6-6 and TRBJ2-3, with D perhaps assigned TRBD1 or TRBD2 (6 bases each). The CDR3 consists of 14 residues. The V gene's germline CDR1 is MNHNY and CDR2 SVGAGI (reference sequence). Trimming pared 2 bases from V and 4 bases from J, leaving 10 bases between. The CDR3 region has the DNA TGTGCCAGCAGTTACGGGGGGCGGCCAGATACGCAGTATTTT. Translation gives CASSYGGRPDTQYF.

V gene TRBV6-5 combines with J gene TRBJ1-1; a weak D match, TRBD1 (5 bases). The CDR3 length is 14 residues. The V gene lost 0 bases and the J gene lost 1 base, with 6 bases spanning the gap. Germline V gene lookup returns CDR1 MNHEY and CDR2 SVGAGI. CDR3 sequence reads: CASSYSGENTEAFF. CDR3 coding DNA: TGTGCCAGCAGTTACTCGGGGGAGAACACTGAAGCTTTCTTT.

V and J are TRBV29-1 and TRBJ2-3, with D unresolved. In germline, CDR1 is SQVTM, CDR2 ANQGSEA. The CDR3 has 17 residues. V lost 0 bases and J lost 0, with 16 bases in between. The CDR3 sequence is CSVEDRRSPTSTDTQYF. In DNA, the CDR3 is TGCAGCGTTGAAGATCGTCGTTCGCCGACTAGCACAGATACGCAGTATTTT.

The chain joins TRBV6-1 to TRBJ2-7, with 9 nucleotides matching TRBD1. This CDR3 contains 17 residues. Germline V lookup: CDR1 MNHNS, CDR2 SASEGT. V was clipped by 2 bases and J by 4 bases; unmatched bases: 12. The CDR3 reads CASSERFMGQGPYEQYF. DNA for the CDR3: TGTGCCAGCAGTGAAAGGTTTATGGGACAGGGCCCATACGAGCAGTACTTC.

The chain employs TRBV14 and TRBJ2-5, with 9 bases that match TRBD2. V was pared by 6 bases and J by 5 bases, with 10 bases of the junction left unmatched. This CDR3 spans 15 amino acids. The germline V gene has CDR1 SGHDN and CDR2 FVKESK. The CDR3 DNA sequence: TGTGCCAGCAGTATCATAGCGGGAGTGCTGGAGACCCAGTACTTC. Protein sequence: CASSIIAGVLETQYF.

Worth noting for this clone: The sample holds other DNA sequences that translate to the same CDR3. The CDR3, as DNA: TGTGCCAGCAGCTTAGACGGCGCCGGGGAGCTGTTTTTT. Translated: CASSLDGAGELFF. This rearrangement joins TRBV5-4 to TRBJ2-2; D gene uncertain. Germline V gene lookup returns CDR1 SGHNT and CDR2 YYREEE (reference sequence). The CDR3 runs to 13 residues. Trimming took off 2 bases at V and 6 bases at J, with 8 bases between the two ends. The full variable domain, completed using reference TRBV5-4 and TRBJ2-2, is ETGVTQSPTHLIKTRGQQVTLRCSSQSGHNTVSWYQQALGQGPQFIFQYYREEENGRGNFPPRFSGLQFPNYSSELNVNALELDDSALYLCASSLDGAGELFFGEGSRLTVL.

V is TRBV6-5 and J is TRBJ1-6, with 8 bases matching TRBD1. The ends lost 2 bases at V and 5 bases at J; junction bases unmatched: 2. CDR3 size: 15 residues. CDR1 and CDR2 (germline): MNHEY, SVGAGI. The CDR3 region is CASSYQTGDNSPLHF. CDR3 DNA: TGTGCCAGCAGTTACCAGACAGGGGATAATTCACCCCTCCACTTT.

V is TRBV6-5 and J is TRBJ2-2, with 8 bases identical to TRBD1. Per the germline V gene, CDR1 is MNHEY and CDR2 is SVGAGI. The CDR3 consists of 15 residues. V lost 6 bases and J lost 4; bases outside the gene matches: 7. CDR3 protein: CASSRGRGLTGELFF. The CDR3, as DNA: TGTGCCAGCAGCAGGGGCAGGGGGCTCACCGGGGAGCTGTTTTTT.

The genes are TRBV29-1 and TRBJ2-7; tentatively, D is TRBD2 (6 bases). The germline V gene has CDR1 SQVTM and CDR2 ANQGSEA. The CDR3 covers 13 residues. The ends were cut back, 4 bases at V and 7 bases at J, with 17 bases in the middle. The CDR3 coding sequence is TGCAGCGTTGGGGTAGCGGAAGGAAGGGAGCAGTACTTC. It translates to CSVGVAEGREQYF.

The chain links TRBV6-4 to TRBJ2-2; D is perhaps TRBD1 (6 bases). Germline-derived CDR1 and CDR2 are MRHNA and SNTAGT. This CDR3 is 14 amino acids long. V lost 6 bases and J 5 bases, leaving 13 bases between the germline ends. The CDR3 protein is CASRTIQGTGELFF. In nucleotides, the CDR3 is TGTGCCAGCAGGACTATTCAGGGGACCGGGGAGCTGTTTTTT.

This chain uses TRBV11-3 with TRBJ2-3, with 9 bases identical to TRBD1. In germline, CDR1 is SGHNT, CDR2 YENEEA. After removal of 1 base from V and 2 bases from J, the junction contained 4 bases not matched to a gene. The CDR3 has 16 residues. Here the CDR3 DNA reads TGTGCCAGCAGCTTAGGGGGGACAGGGCTCACAGATACGCAGTATTTT. Translating gives CASSLGGTGLTDTQYF.

V usage is TRBV6-6 and J usage is TRBJ2-5, with 7 bases lining up with TRBD1. The CDR3 spans 13 residues. Germline V gives CDR1 MNHNY, CDR2 SVGAGI (reference sequence). The trim removed 6 bases at V and 2 bases at J, leaving 3 bases unmatched. CDR3 protein: CASRGQHQETQYF. The DNA of the CDR3 is TGTGCCAGCAGGGGACAGCATCAAGAGACCCAGTACTTC.

The rearrangement uses TRBV28 and TRBJ1-1; 9 nucleotides align to TRBD1. Germline CDR1 is MDHEN and CDR2 is SYDVKM. This CDR3 has 13 residues. V dropped 6 bases and J dropped 4; count of bases not matched to a gene: 3. The DNA of the CDR3 is TGTGCCAGCAGCCCGGGACAGGGCACTGAAGCTTTCTTT. Translation gives CASSPGQGTEAFF.

This chain links TRBV27 with TRBJ2-1, with TRBD2 identical over 7 bases. The CDR3 covers 18 residues. The germline gives CDR1 MNHEY, CDR2 SMNVEV (reference sequence). V was pared by 1 base and J by 4 bases, with 13 bases of the junction left unmatched. DNA of the CDR3: TGTGCCAGCAGTTTATTGTTGGGAGGGAGAAACTTTTACAATGAGCAGTTCTTC. It encodes CASSLLLGGRNFYNEQFF.

The chain has TRBV27 and TRBJ1-5; the match to TRBD1 covers 11 bases. This CDR3 is 15 amino acids long. The ends lost 4 bases at V and 7 bases at J; junction bases unmatched: 6. The germline gives CDR1 MNHEY, CDR2 SMNVEV (reference sequence). Here the CDR3 DNA reads TGTGCCAGCAGTTCGCACGGGACAGGGGGACAGCCCCAGCATTTT. This codes for CASSSHGTGGQPQHF.